A selection of T cell receptor beta chains follows, all from one sample in a study of cytomegalovirus exposure and HLA in healthy donors. TCRdb keeps only in-frame clones here, not all; method: immunoSEQ multiplex PCR. The sample has 150,000 to 250,000 clones, about 81% seen once. The sequenced material came from PBMCs. The receptor source for this set is a young woman in good health and CMV-seronegative. Each CDR3 is given with its conserved first and last residue. The D gene is left open where the match is weak. Clone size, where shown, is once, few, many, or a class for clones that have expanded.

J | D | V | size | DNA | CDR3
TRBJ1-1 | NA | TRBV2 | once | TGTGCCAGTCACAGGAGGAACACTGAAGCTTTCTTT | CASHRRNTEAFF
TRBJ1-1 | TRBD1 | TRBV5-1 | NA | TGCGCCAGCAGCCAGACAGGGGGCGCCCCGAGCACTGAAGCTTTCTTT | CASSQTGGAPSTEAFF
TRBJ1-2 | TRBD1 | TRBV7-3 | NA | TGTGCCAGCAGCTGGACAGGGTCCTATGGCTACACCTTC | CASSWTGSYGYTF
TRBJ2-1 | TRBD2 | TRBV5-1 | NA | TGCGCCAGCAGCGCGGCCGGGACTAGCGGGAGAAATGAGCAGTTCTTC | CASSAAGTSGRNEQFF
TRBJ1-1 | NA | TRBV9 | once | TGTGCCAGCAGCGTAGCCGTCGCGGAGTCGGGGATTGAAGCTTTCTTT | CASSVAVAESGIEAFF
TRBJ1-5 | TRBD1 | TRBV4-2 | NA | TGTGCCAGCAGCCAAGGCGGGACAGTTAATCAGCCCCAGCATTTT | CASSQGGTVNQPQHF
TRBJ1-3 | NA | TRBV30 | NA | TGTGCCTGGAGTGGTCATCCCTCGGGGGGAAACACCATATATTTT | CAWSGHPSGGNTIYF
TRBJ1-1 | NA | TRBV5-6 | NA | TGTGCCAGCAGCTTGGGGGAGGGGATAGCTTTCTTT | CASSLGEGIAFF
TRBJ1-2 | NA | TRBV29-1 | NA | TGCAGCGTGACCCCACACCCCCCTCTGGAGGGCTATGGCTACACCTTC | CSVTPHPPLEGYGYTF
TRBJ2-2 | TRBD2 | TRBV25-1 | NA | TGTGCCAGCAAGGGGGGACTAGCGGACAACACCGGGGAGCTGTTTTTT | CASKGGLADNTGELFF
TRBJ1-1 | TRBD1 | TRBV7-9 | NA | TGTGCCAGCAGTAGACAGGGCGGCACTGAAGCTTTCTTT | CASSRQGGTEAFF
TRBJ2-7 | TRBD2 | TRBV25-1 | NA | TGTGCCAGCAGTGAGCTAGCGGAAGCCTACGAGCAGTACTTC | CASSELAEAYEQYF
TRBJ1-3 | NA | TRBV30 | NA | TGTGCCTGGAGGGATGGGGGAGGTAGCACCATATATTTT | CAWRDGGGSTIYF
TRBJ2-7 | TRBD2 | TRBV6-1 | NA | TGTGCCAGCAGTCGCTTACTAGCGGGAGGGCCCGAGCAGTACTTC | CASSRLLAGGPEQYF
TRBJ2-7 | TRBD2 | TRBV5-6 | NA | TGTGCCAGCAGCCTCACTAGCGGGGGTTCCTACGAGCAGTACTTC | CASSLTSGGSYEQYF
TRBJ2-7 | TRBD1 | TRBV7-6 | NA | TGTGCCAGCAGCTTAGCCCCGGGACAGGGTCTCTCGGAGCAGTACTTC | CASSLAPGQGLSEQYF
TRBJ1-1 | TRBD1 | TRBV18 | NA | TGTGCCAGCTCATCCAAGACAGGGAGTACTGAAGCTTTCTTT | CASSSKTGSTEAFF
TRBJ2-7 | NA | TRBV27 | NA | TGTGCCAGCAAAAAGGCGGAGGGCTACGAGCAGTACTTC | CASKKAEGYEQYF
TRBJ1-5 | NA | TRBV12-5 | NA | TGTGCTAGTGGTTTGTCGGCCCGCGGTCAGCCCCAGCATTTT | CASGLSARGQPQHF
TRBJ2-7 | TRBD1 | TRBV7-9 | NA | TGTGCCAGCAGCTCTAGCTGGGACAGGGGGGTTCTCTACGAGCAGTACTTC | CASSSSWDRGVLYEQYF
TRBJ1-2 | NA | TRBV5-1 | once | TGCGCCAGCAGCTTGGACAGGGATTCGAACTATGGCTACACCTTC | CASSLDRDSNYGYTF
TRBJ1-5 | NA | TRBV5-1 | few | TGCGCCAGCAGCTGGGGCTCAGGGATTGAGCAGCCCCAGCATTTT | CASSWGSGIEQPQHF
TRBJ2-2 | NA | TRBV6-5 | once | TGTGCCAGCAGATGGGGCTCGGTAACCGGGGAGCTGTTTTTT | CASRWGSVTGELFF
TRBJ2-7 | TRBD2 | TRBV6-1 | NA | TGTGCCAGCAGTGAATTGGTCACTAGCGGGGGGTCCTACGAGCAGTACTTC | CASSELVTSGGSYEQYF
TRBJ1-5 | TRBD1 | TRBV19 | NA | TGTGCCAGTAGTACACGGGACAGGGGACATCAGCCCCAGCATTTT | CASSTRDRGHQPQHF
TRBJ1-2 | NA | TRBV27 | NA | TGTGCCAGCAGTTTATCCGAGGACTATGGCTACACCTTC | CASSLSEDYGYTF
TRBJ1-1 | TRBD1 | TRBV6-6 | once | TGTGCCAGCACCCTCAGGGGGATGAACACTGAAGCTTTCTTT | CASTLRGMNTEAFF
TRBJ2-7 | NA | TRBV6-1 | NA | TGTGCCAGCAGAATAGCGGCTTCCTACGAGCAGTACTTC | CASRIAASYEQYF
TRBJ2-2 | TRBD2 | TRBV2 | NA | TGTGCCAGCAGACGGGCGGGGGGCCGCGGGAACACCGGGGAGCTGTTTTTT | CASRRAGGRGNTGELFF
TRBJ1-2 | TRBD1 | TRBV11-2 | few | TGTGCCAGCAGTAAACAGGGGACCTATGGCTACACCTTC | CASSKQGTYGYTF
TRBJ1-6 | NA | TRBV27 | NA | TGTGCCAGCAGATTAATAGGGGCCGGCTCCTATAATTCACCCCTCCACTTT | CASRLIGAGSYNSPLHF
TRBJ1-4 | NA | TRBV30 | NA | TGTGCCTGGAGTGTAGGCTTCGGGGATGAAAAACTGTTTTTT | CAWSVGFGDEKLFF
TRBJ2-3 | NA | TRBV7-2 | NA | TGTGCCAGCAGCTCCTGGAGCGGAGGCACAGATACGCAGTATTTT | CASSSWSGGTDTQYF
TRBJ1-3 | TRBD1 | TRBV7-9 | NA | TGTGCCAGCAGCTTAGGGGACAGCTCTGGAAACACCATATATTTT | CASSLGDSSGNTIYF
TRBJ2-7 | NA | TRBV5-6 | NA | TGTGCCAGCAGCTTGGGGCAGGGCCGCAACATTAGGCAGTACTTC | CASSLGQGRNIRQYF
TRBJ2-7 | NA | TRBV5-1 | NA | TGCGCCAGCAGTCCCCCTACCCCCTACGAGCAGTACTTC | CASSPPTPYEQYF
TRBJ2-1 | TRBD2 | TRBV29-1 | NA | TGCAGCGTTGAATCCCGTCGGGCGGGGGGGCCGAATGAGCAGTTCTTC | CSVESRRAGGPNEQFF